The 3 T cell receptor beta chains below come from one sample, sequenced in a study of OX40 agonist ivuxolimab in advanced cancers. The data were produced by immunoSEQ multiplex PCR, yet TCRdb's version contains in-frame clones alone and is incomplete. The sample holds more than 55,000 clones; 80% to 90% are singletons and the top ten take roughly 8%. The specimen was CD4+ or CD8+ T cells sorted from blood, collected in a trial of the OX40 agonist ivuxolimab. These TCRs come from an adult with an advanced solid tumor such as melanoma, head and neck, liver or kidney cancer.

The chain links TRBV6-1 to TRBJ2-7, with D uncertain. Per germline, CDR1 MNHNS and CDR2 SASEGT. The CDR3 length is 11 residues. V shed 0 bases and J shed 9 bases, with 6 bases lying between them. CDR3 DNA sequence: TGTGCCAGCAGTGAAGCAGGTTGGCAGTACTTC. As protein: CASSEAGWQYF.

This CDR3 reads CASSTGQREAFF. CDR3 coding DNA: TGTGCCAGTAGCACTGGACAGAGAGAAGCTTTCTTT. The V and J genes are TRBV19 and TRBJ1-1; D is perhaps TRBD1 (6 bases). The germline V gene encodes CDR1 LNHDA and CDR2 SQIVND (reference sequence). The CDR3 consists of 12 residues. V lost 6 bases and J 8 bases, leaving 13 bases between the germline ends.

The V call is TRBV18, the J call TRBJ1-1, with unresolved D. V lost 3 bases, J lost 3 bases, and 17 bases lay in between. The CDR3 has 16 amino acids. The germline V gene has CDR1 KGHSH and CDR2 LQKENI. The CDR3 DNA reads as TGTGCCAGCTCACCCGCCGACGGTAAGGTGTACACTGAAGCTTTCTTT. Translation gives CASSPADGKVYTEAFF. Drawing the rest from reference TRBV18 and TRBJ1-1, the complete variable domain is NAGVMQNPRHLVRRRGQEARLRCSPMKGHSHVYWYRQLPEEGLKFMVYLQKENIIDESGMPKERFSAEFPKEGPSILRIQQVVRGDSAAYFCASSPADGKVYTEAFFGQGTRLTVV.